This TCR beta chain was observed in a study of blood T cell repertoires in COVID-19 (dated by TCRdb to 2020 to 2021). About the study as a whole: Samples from collaborators originated in the United States, Italy and Spain and spanned both the acute and convalescent phases of COVID-19. Samples were obtained from the ongoing ImmuneRACE study (first 160 participants) and from 1,200 or so subjects provided by 6 global collaborators. The repertoires were released in a freely available public database meant as a resource for research on the immune response to SARS-CoV-2. Where available, HLA class I and class II types were obtained from metadata supplied by the sample provider rather than from assay-based typing. The material from the prospective study consisted of cDNA or gDNA derived from T cells, B-cell-depleted T cells, or PBMCs. Nearly every sample came with metadata listing a de-identified subject ID, COVID-19 status, age in years and sex. Subjects who had been exposed to COVID-19, were actively infected with it, or had recovered from it provided the deeply sampled blood TCRbeta repertoires that made up the dataset. Study-wide conclusions, independent of this receptor: Clinical and demographic metadata were provided uncurated, with the amount varying by source and participant.

The collaborating institutions used their own protocols to collect whole blood in K2EDTA tubes. Collaborator samples were shipped for TCRbeta analysis as frozen whole blood, isolated PBMCs, or DNA extracted from either sample type. The CDR3 runs 15 amino acids, cysteine and phenylalanine included. The read is trimmed to its CDR3 DNA, 45 bases read in frame from base 1. V gives up 0 bases and J gives up 0 bases, and the segment between their germline ends measures 6 bases. In the germline V gene, CDR1 corresponds to SGHTA and CDR2 to FQGNSA. This clone was seen a handful of times. Its binding antigen is unknown. No per-base quality is available; no much larger clone lies one base away. Additional DNA sequences in this sample encode the identical CDR3. TCRbeta CDR3 regions were amplified from genomic DNA by means of the immunoSEQ Assay, a bias-controlled multiplex PCR. The authors processed their data as follows. Within the assay, amplification of reference gene primers was used to estimate how many nucleated cells each sample contained. To quantify the absolute abundance of each unique TCRbeta CDR3 rearrangement, sequence reads were collapsed and filtered. Productive Simpson clonality was computed per sample as the square root of Simpson's diversity index over productive rearrangements. The immuneACCESS repertoire file appears here via TCRdb, limited to in-frame rearrangements. These files lack a portion of the clones; in checked studies, under half of the deficit traces to unresolved V genes, and the cause of the others is not known. That table is the source of V, J and clone size, and D and trimming were worked out from the DNA. The sample data list about 250,000 clones, and about 90% of these were observed just once. Clones ranked in the top ten supply 3% of the sample.

This chain joins TRBV7-2 to TRBJ1-3, and possibly TRBD1, on 6 matching bases. Sequencing was done on a sample of peripheral blood. This clonotype was sampled from a man aged 18 to 35 with active or convalescent COVID-19. The CDR3 protein: CASSLAGGSGNTIYF. The nucleotide sequence is given as TGTGCCAGCAGCTTAGCAGGGGGCTCTGGAAACACCATATATTTT.